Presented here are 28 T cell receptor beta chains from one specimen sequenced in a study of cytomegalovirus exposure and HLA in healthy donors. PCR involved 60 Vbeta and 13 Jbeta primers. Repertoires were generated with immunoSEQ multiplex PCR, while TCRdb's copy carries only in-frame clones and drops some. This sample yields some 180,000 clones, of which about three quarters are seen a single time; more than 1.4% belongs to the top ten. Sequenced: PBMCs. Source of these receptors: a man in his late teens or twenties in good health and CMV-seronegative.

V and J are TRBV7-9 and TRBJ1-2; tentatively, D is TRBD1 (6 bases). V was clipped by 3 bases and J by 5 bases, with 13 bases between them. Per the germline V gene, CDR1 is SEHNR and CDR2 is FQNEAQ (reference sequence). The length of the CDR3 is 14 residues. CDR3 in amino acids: CASSFFPGEYGYTF. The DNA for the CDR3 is TGTGCCAGCAGCTTTTTTCCAGGGGAGTATGGCTACACCTTC. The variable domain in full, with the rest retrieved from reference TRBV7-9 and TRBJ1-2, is DTGVSQNPRHKITKRGQNVTFRCDPISEHNRLYWYRQTLGQGPEFLTYFQNEAQLEKSRLLSDRFSAERPKGSFSTLEIQRTEQGDSAMYLCASSFFPGEYGYTFGSGTRLTVV.

CDR3 region: CASSLVAGGAYNEQFF. CDR3 nucleotides: TGTGCCAGCAGCTTAGTTGCGGGAGGGGCATACAATGAGCAGTTCTTC. The V and J genes are TRBV7-8 and TRBJ2-1; TRBD2 matches at 9 bases. J gave up 4 bases and V 1 base, and 5 bases lay outside the gene matches. The CDR3 contains 16 residues. The germline CDR1 and CDR2 sequences are SGHVS and FQNEAQ.

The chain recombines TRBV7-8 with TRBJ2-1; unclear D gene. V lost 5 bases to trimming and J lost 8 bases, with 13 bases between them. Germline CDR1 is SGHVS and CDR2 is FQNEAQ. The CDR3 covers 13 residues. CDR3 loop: CASSASSLHEQFF. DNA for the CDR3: TGTGCCAGCAGCGCGTCTAGTTTGCATGAGCAGTTCTTC.

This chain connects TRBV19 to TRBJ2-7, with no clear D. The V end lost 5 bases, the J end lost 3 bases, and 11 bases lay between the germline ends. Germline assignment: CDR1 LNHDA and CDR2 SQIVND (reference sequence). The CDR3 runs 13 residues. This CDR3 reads CASSFGQNYEQYF. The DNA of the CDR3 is TGTGCCAGTAGTTTTGGCCAGAACTACGAGCAGTACTTC. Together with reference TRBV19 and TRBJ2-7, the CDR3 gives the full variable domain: DGGITQSPKYLFRKEGQNVTLSCEQNLNHDAMYWYRQDPGQGLRLIYYSQIVNDFQKGDIAEGYSVSREKKESFPLTVTSAQKNPTAFYLCASSFGQNYEQYFGPGTRLTVT.

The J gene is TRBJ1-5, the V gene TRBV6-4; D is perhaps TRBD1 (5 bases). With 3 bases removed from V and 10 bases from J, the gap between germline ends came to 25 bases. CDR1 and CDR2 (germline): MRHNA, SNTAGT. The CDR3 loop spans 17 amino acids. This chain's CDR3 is CASSETLREPEGEPQHF. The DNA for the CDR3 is TGTGCCAGCAGTGAGACGCTCCGGGAGCCCGAAGGGGAACCCCAGCATTTT.

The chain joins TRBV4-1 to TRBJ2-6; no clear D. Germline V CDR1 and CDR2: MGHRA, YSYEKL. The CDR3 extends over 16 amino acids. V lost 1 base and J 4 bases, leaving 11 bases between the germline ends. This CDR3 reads CASSQVSQAGANVLTF. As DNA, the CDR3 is TGCGCCAGCAGCCAAGTTTCTCAGGCCGGGGCCAACGTCCTGACTTTC.

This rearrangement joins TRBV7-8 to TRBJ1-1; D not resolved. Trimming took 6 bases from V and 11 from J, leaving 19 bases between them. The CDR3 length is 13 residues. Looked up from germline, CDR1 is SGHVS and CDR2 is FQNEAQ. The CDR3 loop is CASSSQSRSGAFF. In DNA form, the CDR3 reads TGTGCCAGCAGTTCACAATCCAGGAGCGGGGCTTTCTTT.

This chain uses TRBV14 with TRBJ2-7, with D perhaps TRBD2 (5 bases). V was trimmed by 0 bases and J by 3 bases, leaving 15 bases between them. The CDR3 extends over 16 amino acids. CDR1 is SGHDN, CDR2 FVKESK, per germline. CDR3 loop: CASSQEVDYRIYEQYF. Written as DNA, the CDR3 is TGTGCCAGCAGCCAAGAAGTAGACTACCGAATCTACGAGCAGTACTTC.

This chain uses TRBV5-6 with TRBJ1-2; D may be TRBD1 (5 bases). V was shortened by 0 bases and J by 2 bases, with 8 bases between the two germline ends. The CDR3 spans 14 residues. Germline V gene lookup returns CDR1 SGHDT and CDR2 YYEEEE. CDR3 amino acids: CASSLASGNYGYTF. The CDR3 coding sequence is TGTGCCAGCAGCTTGGCTTCAGGGAACTATGGCTACACCTTC.

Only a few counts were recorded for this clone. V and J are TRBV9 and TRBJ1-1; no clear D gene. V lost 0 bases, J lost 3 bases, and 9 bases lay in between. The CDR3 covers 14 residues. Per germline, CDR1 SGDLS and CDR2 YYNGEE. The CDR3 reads CASSVARVDTEAFF. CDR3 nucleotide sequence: TGTGCCAGCAGCGTAGCCCGAGTTGACACTGAAGCTTTCTTT.

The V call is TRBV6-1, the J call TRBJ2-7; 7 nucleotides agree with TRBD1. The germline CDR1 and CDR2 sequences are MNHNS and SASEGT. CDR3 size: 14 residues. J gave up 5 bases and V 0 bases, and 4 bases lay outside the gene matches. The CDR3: CASSEAQGVDEQYF. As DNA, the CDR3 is TGTGCCAGCAGTGAAGCGCAGGGGGTCGACGAGCAGTACTTC.

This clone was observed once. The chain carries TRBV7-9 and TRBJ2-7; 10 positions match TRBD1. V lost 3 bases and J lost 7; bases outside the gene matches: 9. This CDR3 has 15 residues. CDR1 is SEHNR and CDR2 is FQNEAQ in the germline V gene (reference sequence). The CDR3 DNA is TGTGCCAGCAGCTTCGGTTGGACAGGGGGAAGGGAGCAGTACTTC. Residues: CASSFGWTGGREQYF.

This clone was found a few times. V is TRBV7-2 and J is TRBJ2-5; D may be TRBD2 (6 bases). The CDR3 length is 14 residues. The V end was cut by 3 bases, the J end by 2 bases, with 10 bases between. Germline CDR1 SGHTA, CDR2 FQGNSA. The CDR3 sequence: CASSLFSGQETQYF. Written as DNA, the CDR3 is TGTGCCAGCAGCTTGTTTAGCGGACAAGAGACCCAGTACTTC.

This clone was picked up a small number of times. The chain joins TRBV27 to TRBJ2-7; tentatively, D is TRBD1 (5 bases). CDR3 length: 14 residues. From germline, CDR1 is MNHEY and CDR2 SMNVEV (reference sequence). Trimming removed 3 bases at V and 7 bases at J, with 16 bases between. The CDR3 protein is CASSFGIGAGEQYF. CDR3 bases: TGTGCCAGCAGTTTTGGTATTGGGGCAGGAGAGCAGTACTTC.

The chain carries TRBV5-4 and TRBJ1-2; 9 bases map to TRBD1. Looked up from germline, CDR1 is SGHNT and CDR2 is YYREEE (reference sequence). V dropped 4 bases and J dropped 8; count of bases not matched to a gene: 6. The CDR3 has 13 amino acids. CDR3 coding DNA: TGTGCCAGCAGCCCACAGGGGGCGCAAGGCTACACCTTC. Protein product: CASSPQGAQGYTF.

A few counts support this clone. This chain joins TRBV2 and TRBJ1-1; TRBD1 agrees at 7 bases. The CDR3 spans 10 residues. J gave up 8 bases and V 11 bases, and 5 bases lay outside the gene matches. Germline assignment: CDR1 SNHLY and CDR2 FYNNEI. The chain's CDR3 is CAEEDREAFF. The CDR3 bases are TGTGCCGAGGAGGACAGGGAAGCTTTCTTT. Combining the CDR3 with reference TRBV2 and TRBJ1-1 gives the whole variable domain EPEVTQTPSHQVTQMGQEVILRCVPISNHLYFYWYRQILGQKVEFLVSFYNNEISEKSEIFDDQFSVERPDGSNFTLKIRSTKLEDSAMYFCAEEDREAFFGQGTRLTVV.

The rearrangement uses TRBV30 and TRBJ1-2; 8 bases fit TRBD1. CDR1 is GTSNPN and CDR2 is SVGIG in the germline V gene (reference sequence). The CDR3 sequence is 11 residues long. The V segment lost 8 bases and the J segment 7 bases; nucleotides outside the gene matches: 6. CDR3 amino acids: CAGQGWGGYTF. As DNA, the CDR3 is TGTGCCGGACAGGGATGGGGTGGCTACACCTTC.

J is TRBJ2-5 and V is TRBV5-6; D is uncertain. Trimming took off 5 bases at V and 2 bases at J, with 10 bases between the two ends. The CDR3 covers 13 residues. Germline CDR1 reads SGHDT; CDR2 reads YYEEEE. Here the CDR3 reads CASRRTEQETQYF. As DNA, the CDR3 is TGTGCCAGCAGGCGAACAGAACAAGAGACCCAGTACTTC.

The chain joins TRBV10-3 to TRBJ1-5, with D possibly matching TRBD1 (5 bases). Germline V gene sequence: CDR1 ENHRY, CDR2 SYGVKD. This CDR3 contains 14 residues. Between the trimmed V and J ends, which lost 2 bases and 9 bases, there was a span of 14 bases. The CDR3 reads CAISEAQGGSPQHF. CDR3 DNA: TGTGCCATCAGTGAGGCGCAGGGAGGGTCGCCCCAGCATTTT.

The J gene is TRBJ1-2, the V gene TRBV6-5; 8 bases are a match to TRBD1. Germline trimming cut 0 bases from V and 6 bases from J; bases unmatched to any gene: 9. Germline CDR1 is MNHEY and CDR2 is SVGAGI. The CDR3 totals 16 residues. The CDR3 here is CASSYSIGAGGDGYTF. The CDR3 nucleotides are TGTGCCAGCAGTTACTCGATCGGTGCAGGGGGCGATGGCTACACCTTC.

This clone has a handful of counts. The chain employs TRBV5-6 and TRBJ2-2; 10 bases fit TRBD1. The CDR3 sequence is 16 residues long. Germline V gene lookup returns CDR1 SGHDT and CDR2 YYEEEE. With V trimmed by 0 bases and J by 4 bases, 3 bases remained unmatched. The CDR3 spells CASSLAGQGPTGELFF. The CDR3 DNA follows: TGTGCCAGCAGCTTGGCGGGACAGGGGCCCACCGGGGAGCTGTTTTTT. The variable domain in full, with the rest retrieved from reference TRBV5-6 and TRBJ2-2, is DAGVTQSPTHLIKTRGQQVTLRCSPKSGHDTVSWYQQALGQGPQFIFQYYEEEERQRGNFPDRFSGHQFPNYSSELNVNALLLGDSALYLCASSLAGQGPTGELFFGEGSRLTVL.

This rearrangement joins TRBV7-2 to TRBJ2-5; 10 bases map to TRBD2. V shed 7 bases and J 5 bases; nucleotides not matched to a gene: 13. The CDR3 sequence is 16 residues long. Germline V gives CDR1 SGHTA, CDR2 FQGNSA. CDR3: CASKHGGSGRGETQYF. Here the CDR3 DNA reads TGTGCCAGCAAGCACGGGGGCAGCGGGAGGGGGGAGACCCAGTACTTC. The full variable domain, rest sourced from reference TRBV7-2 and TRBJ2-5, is GAGVSQSPSNKVTEKGKDVELRCDPISGHTALYWYRQSLGQGLEFLIYFQGNSAPDKSGLPSDRFSAERTGGSVSTLTIQRTQQEDSAVYLCASKHGGSGRGETQYFGPGTRLLVL.

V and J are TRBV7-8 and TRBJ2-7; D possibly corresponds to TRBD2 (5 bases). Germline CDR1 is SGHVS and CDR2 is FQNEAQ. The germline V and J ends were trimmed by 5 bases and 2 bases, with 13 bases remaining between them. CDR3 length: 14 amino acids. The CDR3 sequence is CASSNEEVTYEQYF. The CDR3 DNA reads TGTGCCAGCAGCAATGAGGAGGTCACCTACGAGCAGTACTTC. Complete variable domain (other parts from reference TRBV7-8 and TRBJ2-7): GAGVSQSPRYKVAKRGQDVALRCDPISGHVSLFWYQQALGQGPEFLTYFQNEAQLDKSGLPSDRFFAERPEGSVSTLKIQRTQQEDSAVYLCASSNEEVTYEQYFGPGTRLTVT.

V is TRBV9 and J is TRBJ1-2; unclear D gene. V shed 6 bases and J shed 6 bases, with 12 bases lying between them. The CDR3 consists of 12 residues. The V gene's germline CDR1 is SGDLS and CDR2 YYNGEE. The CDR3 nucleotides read TGTGCCAGCACGGCGGGGTCGGATGGCTACACCTTC. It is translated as CASTAGSDGYTF. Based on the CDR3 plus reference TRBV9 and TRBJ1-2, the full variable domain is DSGVTQTPKHLITATGQRVTLRCSPRSGDLSVYWYQQSLDQGLQFLIQYYNGEERAKGNILERFSAQQFPDLHSELNLSSLELGDSALYFCASTAGSDGYTFGSGTRLTVV.

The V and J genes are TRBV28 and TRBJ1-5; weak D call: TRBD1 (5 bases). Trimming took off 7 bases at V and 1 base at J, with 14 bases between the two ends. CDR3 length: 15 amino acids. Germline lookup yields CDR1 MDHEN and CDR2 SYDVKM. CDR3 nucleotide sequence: TGTGCCAGCAAAGACCCCGGGGGGAGCAATCAGCCCCAGCATTTT. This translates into CASKDPGGSNQPQHF. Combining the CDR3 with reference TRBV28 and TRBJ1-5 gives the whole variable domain DVKVTQSSRYLVKRTGEKVFLECVQDMDHENMFWYRQDPGLGLRLIYFSYDVKMKEKGDIPEGYSVSREKKERFSLILESASTNQTSMYLCASKDPGGSNQPQHFGDGTRLSIL.

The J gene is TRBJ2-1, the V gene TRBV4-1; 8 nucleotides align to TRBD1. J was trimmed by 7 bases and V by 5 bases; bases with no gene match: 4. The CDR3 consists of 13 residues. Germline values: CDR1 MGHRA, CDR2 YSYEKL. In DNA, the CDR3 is TGCGCCAGCAGCTCCGGACAGGGTAATGAGCAGTTCTTC. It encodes CASSSGQGNEQFF.

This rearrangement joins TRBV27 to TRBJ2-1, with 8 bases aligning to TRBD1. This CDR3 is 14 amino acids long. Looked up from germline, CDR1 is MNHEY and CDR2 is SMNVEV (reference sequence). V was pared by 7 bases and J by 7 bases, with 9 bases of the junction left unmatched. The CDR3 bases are TGTGCCAGCACCATAGCCCAGGGGGCGAATGAGCAGTTCTTC. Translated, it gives CASTIAQGANEQFF.

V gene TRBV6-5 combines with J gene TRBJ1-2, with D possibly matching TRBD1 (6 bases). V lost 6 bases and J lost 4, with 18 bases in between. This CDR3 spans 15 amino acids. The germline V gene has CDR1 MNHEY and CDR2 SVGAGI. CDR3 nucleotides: TGTGCCAGCAGCCCCCTTCGGACAGCACTCTATGGCTACACCTTC. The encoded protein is CASSPLRTALYGYTF.